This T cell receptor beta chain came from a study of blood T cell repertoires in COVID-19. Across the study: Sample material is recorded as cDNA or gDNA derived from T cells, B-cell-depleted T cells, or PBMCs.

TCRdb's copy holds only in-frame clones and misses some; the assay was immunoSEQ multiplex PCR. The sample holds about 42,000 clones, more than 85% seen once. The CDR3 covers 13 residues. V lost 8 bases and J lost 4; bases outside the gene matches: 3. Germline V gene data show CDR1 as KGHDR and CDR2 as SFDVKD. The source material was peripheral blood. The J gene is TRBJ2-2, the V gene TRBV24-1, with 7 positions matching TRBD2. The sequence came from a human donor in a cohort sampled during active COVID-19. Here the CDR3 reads CATNREGTGELFF. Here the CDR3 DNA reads TGTGCCACCAATAGGGAGGGCACCGGGGAGCTGTTTTTT.